This TCR beta chain was observed in a study of CD8+ T cells in alopecia areata. Notes on the study in general: The study found that many expanded lesional clones persisted in scalp and blood during tofacitinib.

TCR sequencing used cDNA made by reverse transcription of extracted RNA. Libraries were prepared by immunoSEQ multiplex PCR; TCRdb keeps only in-frame clonotypes and omits some of them. Seen here are approximately 100,000 clones, roughly 60% observed once, and the top ten hold roughly 15%. Treatment denoted: oral pan-JAK inhibitor, 5-10 mg twice daily. This clone has only one observation. Its antigen is as yet unknown. Germline assignment: CDR1 SGDLS and CDR2 YYNGEE. Trimming stripped 5 bases from V and 5 bases from J, with 13 bases between. The CDR3 spans 13 residues. This chain uses TRBV9 with TRBJ1-1; the D gene is possibly TRBD1 (6 bases). This sequence originates from a human donor with alopecia areata. The source material was CD8+ T cells sorted from blood, sampled at approximately week 56, from a patient treated with tofacitinib. The CDR3 spells CASRYQGRTEAFF. CDR3 nucleotide sequence: TGTGCCAGCAGATACCAGGGGAGAACTGAAGCTTTCTTT.